Listed below are T cell receptor beta chains from one sample, sequenced in a study of CD8 T cells in Susac syndrome. Via MiXCR, TCRdb re-called the immunoSEQ multiplex PCR reads, giving one row per CDR3 protein. The sample has about 150,000 distinct CDR3 sequences; around 96% are singletons. Sample: CD4+ T cells from PBMCs. The receptors here all came from a human donor with Susac syndrome. Each CDR3 is given with its conserved first and last residue. The D gene is left open where the match is weak. Size is omitted from some rows. Given values are once, few, many or a class for expanded clones.

D	size	V	length	J	DNA	CDR3
NA	NA	TRBV27	15	TRBJ2-1	TGTGCCAGCAGTTTAAGAGGACAGAACTTCGATGAGCAGTTCTTC	CASSLRGQNFDEQFF
NA	NA	TRBV11-2	14	TRBJ1-1	TGTGCCAGCAGCCGAGACAAGGGGGACACTGAAGCTTTCTTT	CASSRDKGDTEAFF
NA	NA	TRBV5-1	14	TRBJ2-5	TGCGCCAGCAGCCCGGCCGCGGGGTCAGAGACCCAGTACTTC	CASSPAAGSETQYF
TRBD1	NA	TRBV7-3	12	TRBJ2-7	TGTGCCAGCAGCTCTCCGGGACAGGGATTGGACTTC	CASSSPGQGLDF
NA	NA	TRBV28	14	TRBJ1-2	TGTGCCAGCAGTTTAGAGGACGGAAACTATGGCTACACCTTC	CASSLEDGNYGYTF
NA	NA	TRBV27	14	TRBJ1-2	TGTGCCAGCAGTTCCGACGGAGGGAGAGGTGGCTACACCTTC	CASSSDGGRGGYTF
TRBD1	NA	TRBV20-1	14	TRBJ2-3	TGCAGTGCTAGCGGGACAGGGTCGTTAGATACGCAGTATTTT	CSASGTGSLDTQYF
NA	NA	TRBV29-1	13	TRBJ2-1	TGCAGCGTTGTGAGTTCGATCTACAATGAGCAGTTCTTC	CSVVSSIYNEQFF
TRBD1	NA	TRBV7-2	14	TRBJ2-2	TGTGCCAGCAGCCGGGACAGCAGCACAGGGGAGCTGTTTTTT	CASSRDSSTGELFF
NA	once	TRBV28	10	TRBJ1-1	TGTGCCACCATTAGAGAGAGGGCTTTCTTT	CATIRERAFF
TRBD2	NA	TRBV11-2	15	TRBJ2-1	TGTGCCAGCAGCTTACCGGGACTAATTAACAATGAGCAGTTCTTC	CASSLPGLINNEQFF
TRBD1	once	TRBV4-3	15	TRBJ1-2	TGCGCCAGCAGCCAAGGACAGGGAGGCGGGTATGGCTACACCTTC	CASSQGQGGGYGYTF
NA	NA	TRBV6-5	13	TRBJ2-7	TGTGCCAGCAGCCGAGGACTTCTCAGCGAGCAGTACTTC	CASSRGLLSEQYF
NA	NA	TRBV25-1	12	TRBJ2-1	TGTGCCAGCAGGACGCCAGGCAATGAGCAGTTCTTC	CASRTPGNEQFF
TRBD1	NA	TRBV30	15	TRBJ2-3	TGTGCCTGGAGCCCGGGGACAGGGGTAACAGATACGCAGTATTTT	CAWSPGTGVTDTQYF
NA	NA	TRBV12-3/TRBV12-4	12	TRBJ1-1	TGTGCCAGCACCACCAAAGGCCCTGAAGCTTTCTTT	CASTTKGPEAFF
NA	NA	TRBV3-1	16	TRBJ2-7	TGTGCCAGCAGCCAATACCCAGGACTAAGCTCCTACGAGCAGTACTTC	CASSQYPGLSSYEQYF
NA	NA	TRBV4-3	15	TRBJ2-1	TGCGCCAGCAGCCAAGATCTTCGGTCCGGAGGTGAGCAGTTCTTC	CASSQDLRSGGEQFF
TRBD2	NA	TRBV4-3	15	TRBJ2-2	TGCGCCAGCAGCCAGCGAGGTCTAGCGGACGGGGAGCTGTTTTTT	CASSQRGLADGELFF
TRBD1	NA	TRBV27	14	TRBJ2-1	TGTGCCAGCAGTTCCCGACAGGGGGACAATGAGCAGTTCTTC	CASSSRQGDNEQFF
TRBD1	NA	TRBV20-1	13	TRBJ1-3	TGCAGTGCGGGACAGGGTCCCGGAAACACCATATATTTT	CSAGQGPGNTIYF
TRBD2	NA	TRBV24-1	13	TRBJ2-1	TGTGCCGCAAGGACTAGCGGGAGGAGTGAGCAGTTCTTC	CAARTSGRSEQFF